This paragraph reports one T cell receptor (beta chain). These data come from a study of regulatory T cells in long-lasting Graves disease. V was pared by 4 bases and J by 4 bases, with 5 bases of the junction left unmatched. The CDR3 length is 14 residues. The germline gives CDR1 SGDLS, CDR2 YYNGEE. Assembly of TCR beta libraries relied on iRepertoire HTBI primers together with Arm-PCR of CDR3 regions. TCRdb reprocessed the multiplex PCR reads with MiXCR, giving one entry per CDR3 protein. The profile shows over 650,000 distinct CDR3 sequences, 30% of them singletons. Time point meaning: persistent/refractory GD, antithyroid drugs over 5 years with positive TRAb. Researchers made the TCR library from RNA that was extracted from PBMCs.

Sequenced here: peripheral blood mononuclear cells (PBMCs), sampled when the disease was refractory, from a patient treated with antithyroid drugs. This receptor was taken from a female donor with Graves disease. The chain couples TRBV9 to TRBJ2-7; 10 bases fit TRBD2. The CDR3 DNA reads TGTGCCAGCAGCCCTAGCGGGAGTATATACGAGCAGTACTTC. Translated, it gives CASSPSGSIYEQYF.